Described below is a single TCR beta chain sequence and its context. No antigen is known for it. The data were taken from a study of cytomegalovirus exposure and HLA in healthy donors. Study-level findings and limits: The authors listed around 150 TCR beta chains as cytomegalovirus-associated. Usually a TCR sequence was rare, but some public TCRs were found in many donors.

The assay was immunoSEQ multiplex PCR, and TCRdb's table has in-frame clones only and misses some. The data contain approximately 160,000 clones, 95% to 96% of them singletons. Separate from the 666-subject first cohort, the approximately 120-subject validation cohort was the one that the donors belonged to. Sequenced: PBMCs. This TCR came from a woman between 18 and 30 years old in good health and CMV-seronegative.

CDR3 in DNA: TGTGCCAGCAGGGGACATTTAGAACAGCCCCAGCATTTT. Protein: CASRGHLEQPQHF. The chain carries TRBV6-1 and TRBJ1-5, with D possibly TRBD1 on 6 matching bases. CDR1 is MNHNS, CDR2 SASEGT, per germline. The CDR3 is 13 amino acids. With 6 bases removed from V and 7 bases from J, the gap between germline ends came to 13 bases.